These 8 T cell receptor beta chains came from one sample sequenced in a study of T cell changes during pregnancy in multiple sclerosis. Clones were read by immunoSEQ multiplex PCR, and TCRdb kept only the in-frame ones, dropping some. The sample has approximately 32,000 clones, 85% to 90% seen once. The sequencing used CD8+ T cells from peripheral blood mononuclear cells, collected in the second trimester of pregnancy. The receptors here all came from a female donor with multiple sclerosis, enrolled in a pregnancy study.

This chain links TRBV9 with TRBJ1-2; the D gene is possibly TRBD1 (5 bases). V lost 0 bases, J lost 8 bases, and 17 bases lay in between. The CDR3 runs to 15 residues. Germline V gene data show CDR1 as SGDLS and CDR2 as YYNGEE. The CDR3 sequence is CASSVGSPGERGYTF. In DNA form, the CDR3 reads TGTGCCAGCAGCGTAGGGAGCCCGGGGGAAAGGGGCTACACCTTC.

The sample holds a few counts of this clone. The chain recombines TRBV9 with TRBJ1-1; weak D call: TRBD1 (6 bases). Germline-derived CDR1 and CDR2 are SGDLS and YYNGEE. V lost 3 bases and J lost 11, with 14 bases in between. The CDR3 totals 12 residues. For the CDR3, the DNA is TGTGCCAGCAGCGGTTCCGGGACAAAGGCTTTCTTT. Translation gives CASSGSGTKAFF.

V is TRBV7-8 and J is TRBJ2-3; no clear D. The CDR3 extends over 13 amino acids. CDR1 and CDR2 from the germline V gene are SGHVS and FQNEAQ. Trimming stripped 4 bases from V and 1 base from J, with 6 bases between. The DNA for the CDR3 is TGTGCCAGCAGCTCCCAGGGCACAGATACGCAGTATTTT. It encodes CASSSQGTDTQYF.

The J gene is TRBJ1-2, the V gene TRBV6-1, with 9 bases fitting TRBD1. J lost 4 bases, V lost 6 bases, and 6 bases had no gene match. CDR3 size: 14 residues. The V gene's germline CDR1 is MNHNS and CDR2 SASEGT. This CDR3 is CASRQGATLYGYTF. The DNA for the CDR3 is TGTGCCAGCAGACAGGGGGCAACCCTCTATGGCTACACCTTC.

The CDR3 protein is CASQGIPNEALYGYTF. The DNA for the CDR3 is TGTGCCAGCCAAGGCATCCCAAACGAGGCCCTCTATGGCTACACCTTC. The chain has TRBV2 and TRBJ1-2; D gene uncertain. CDR1 and CDR2 from the germline V gene are SNHLY and FYNNEI. This CDR3 comprises 16 residues. V lost 8 bases and J 4 bases, leaving 23 bases between the germline ends.

CDR3 protein: CASSDWGPDNNQPQHF. In nucleotides, the CDR3 is TGTGCCAGCAGTGATTGGGGGCCCGATAACAATCAGCCCCAGCATTTT. The chain uses TRBV2 and TRBJ1-5; TRBD1 is a possible D gene (6 bases). The CDR3 has 16 residues. Trimming removed 3 bases from V and 3 bases from J, with 15 bases in between. Germline V gives CDR1 SNHLY, CDR2 FYNNEI. Full variable domain (missing parts from reference TRBV2 and TRBJ1-5): EPEVTQTPSHQVTQMGQEVILRCVPISNHLYFYWYRQILGQKVEFLVSFYNNEISEKSEIFDDQFSVERPDGSNFTLKIRSTKLEDSAMYFCASSDWGPDNNQPQHFGDGTRLSIL.

This chain links TRBV7-3 with TRBJ2-2; tentative D call: TRBD2 (5 bases). Looked up from germline, CDR1 is SGHTA and CDR2 is FQGTGA. The V and J ends lost 8 bases and 5 bases respectively, with 9 bases between them. This CDR3 contains 12 residues. CDR3 loop: CASAEATGELFF. CDR3 DNA: TGTGCCAGCGCGGAGGCAACCGGGGAGCTGTTTTTT.

The CDR3 protein is CASSLDSGAKRGPSYEQYF. CDR3 in DNA: TGTGCCAGCAGCCTAGACAGCGGGGCGAAACGGGGGCCCTCCTACGAGCAGTACTTC. The J gene is TRBJ2-7, the V gene TRBV7-9, with D possibly matching TRBD2 (7 bases). This CDR3 is built from 19 residues. Per the germline V gene, CDR1 is SEHNR and CDR2 is FQNEAQ (reference sequence). V lost 5 bases and J lost 0, with 26 bases in between. Using reference TRBV7-9 and TRBJ2-7 for the parts outside the CDR3, the full variable domain is DTGVSQNPRHKITKRGQNVTFRCDPISEHNRLYWYRQTLGQGPEFLTYFQNEAQLEKSRLLSDRFSAERPKGSFSTLEIQRTEQGDSAMYLCASSLDSGAKRGPSYEQYFGPGTRLTVT.